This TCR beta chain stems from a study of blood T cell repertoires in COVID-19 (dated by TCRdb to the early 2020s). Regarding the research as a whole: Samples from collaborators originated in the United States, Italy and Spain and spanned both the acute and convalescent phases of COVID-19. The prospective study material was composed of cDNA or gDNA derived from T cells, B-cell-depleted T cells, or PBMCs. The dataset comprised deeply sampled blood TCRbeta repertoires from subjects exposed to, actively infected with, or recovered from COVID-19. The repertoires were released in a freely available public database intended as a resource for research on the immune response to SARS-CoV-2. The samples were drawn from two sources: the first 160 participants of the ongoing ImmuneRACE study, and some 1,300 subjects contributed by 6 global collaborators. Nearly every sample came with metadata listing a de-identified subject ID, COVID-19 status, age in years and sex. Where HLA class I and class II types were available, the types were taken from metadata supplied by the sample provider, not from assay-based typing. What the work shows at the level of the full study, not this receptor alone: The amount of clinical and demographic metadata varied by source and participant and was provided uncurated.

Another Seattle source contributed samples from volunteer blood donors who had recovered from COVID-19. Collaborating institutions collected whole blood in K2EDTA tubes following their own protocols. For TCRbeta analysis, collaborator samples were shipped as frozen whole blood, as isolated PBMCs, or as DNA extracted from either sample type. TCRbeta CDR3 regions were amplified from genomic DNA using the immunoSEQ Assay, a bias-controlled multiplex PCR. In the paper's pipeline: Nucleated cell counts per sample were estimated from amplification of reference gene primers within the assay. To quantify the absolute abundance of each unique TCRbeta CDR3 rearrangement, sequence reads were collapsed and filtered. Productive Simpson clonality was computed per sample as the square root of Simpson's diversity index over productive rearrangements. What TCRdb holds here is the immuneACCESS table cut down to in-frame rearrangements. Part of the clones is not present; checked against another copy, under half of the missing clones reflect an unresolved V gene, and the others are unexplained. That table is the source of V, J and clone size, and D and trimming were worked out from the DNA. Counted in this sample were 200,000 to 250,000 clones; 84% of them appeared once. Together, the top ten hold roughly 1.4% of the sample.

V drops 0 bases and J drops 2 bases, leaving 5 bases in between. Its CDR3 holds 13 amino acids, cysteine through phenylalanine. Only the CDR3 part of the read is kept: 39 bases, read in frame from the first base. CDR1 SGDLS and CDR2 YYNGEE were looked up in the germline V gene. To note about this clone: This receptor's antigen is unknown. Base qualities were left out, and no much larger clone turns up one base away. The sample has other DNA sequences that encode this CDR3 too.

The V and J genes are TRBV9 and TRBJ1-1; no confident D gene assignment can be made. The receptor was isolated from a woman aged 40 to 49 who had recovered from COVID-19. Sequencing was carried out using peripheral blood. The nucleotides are TGTGCCAGCAGCGTAGATAGCAACACTGAAGCTTTCTTT. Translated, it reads CASSVDSNTEAFF.